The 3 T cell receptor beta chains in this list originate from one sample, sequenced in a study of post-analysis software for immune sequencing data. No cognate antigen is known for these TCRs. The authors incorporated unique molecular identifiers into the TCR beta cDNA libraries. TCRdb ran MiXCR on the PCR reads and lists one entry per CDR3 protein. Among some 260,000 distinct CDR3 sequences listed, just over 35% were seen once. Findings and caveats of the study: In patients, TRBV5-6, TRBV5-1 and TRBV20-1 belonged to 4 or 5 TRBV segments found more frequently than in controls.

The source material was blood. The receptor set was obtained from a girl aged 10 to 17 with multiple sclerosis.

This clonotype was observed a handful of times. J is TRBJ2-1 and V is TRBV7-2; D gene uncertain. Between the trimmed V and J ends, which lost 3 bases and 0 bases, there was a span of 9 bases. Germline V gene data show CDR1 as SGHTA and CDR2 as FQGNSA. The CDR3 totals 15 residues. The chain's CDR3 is CASSLTRSSYNEQFF. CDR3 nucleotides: TGTGCCAGCAGCTTGACCCGTAGCTCCTACAATGAGCAGTTCTTC.

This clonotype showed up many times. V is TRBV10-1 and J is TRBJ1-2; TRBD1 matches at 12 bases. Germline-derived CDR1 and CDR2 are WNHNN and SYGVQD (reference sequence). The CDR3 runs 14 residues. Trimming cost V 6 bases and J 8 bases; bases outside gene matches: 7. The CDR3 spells CASSPGTGGWGYTF. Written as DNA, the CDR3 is TGCGCCAGCAGCCCCGGGACAGGGGGCTGGGGCTACACCTTC.

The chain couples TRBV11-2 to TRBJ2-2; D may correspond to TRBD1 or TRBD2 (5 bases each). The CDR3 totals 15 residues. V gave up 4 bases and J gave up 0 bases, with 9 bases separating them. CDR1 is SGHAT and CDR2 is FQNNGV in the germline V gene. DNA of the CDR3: TGTGCCAGCAGCTGGGGGACCGCGAACACCGGGGAGCTGTTTTTT. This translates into CASSWGTANTGELFF.